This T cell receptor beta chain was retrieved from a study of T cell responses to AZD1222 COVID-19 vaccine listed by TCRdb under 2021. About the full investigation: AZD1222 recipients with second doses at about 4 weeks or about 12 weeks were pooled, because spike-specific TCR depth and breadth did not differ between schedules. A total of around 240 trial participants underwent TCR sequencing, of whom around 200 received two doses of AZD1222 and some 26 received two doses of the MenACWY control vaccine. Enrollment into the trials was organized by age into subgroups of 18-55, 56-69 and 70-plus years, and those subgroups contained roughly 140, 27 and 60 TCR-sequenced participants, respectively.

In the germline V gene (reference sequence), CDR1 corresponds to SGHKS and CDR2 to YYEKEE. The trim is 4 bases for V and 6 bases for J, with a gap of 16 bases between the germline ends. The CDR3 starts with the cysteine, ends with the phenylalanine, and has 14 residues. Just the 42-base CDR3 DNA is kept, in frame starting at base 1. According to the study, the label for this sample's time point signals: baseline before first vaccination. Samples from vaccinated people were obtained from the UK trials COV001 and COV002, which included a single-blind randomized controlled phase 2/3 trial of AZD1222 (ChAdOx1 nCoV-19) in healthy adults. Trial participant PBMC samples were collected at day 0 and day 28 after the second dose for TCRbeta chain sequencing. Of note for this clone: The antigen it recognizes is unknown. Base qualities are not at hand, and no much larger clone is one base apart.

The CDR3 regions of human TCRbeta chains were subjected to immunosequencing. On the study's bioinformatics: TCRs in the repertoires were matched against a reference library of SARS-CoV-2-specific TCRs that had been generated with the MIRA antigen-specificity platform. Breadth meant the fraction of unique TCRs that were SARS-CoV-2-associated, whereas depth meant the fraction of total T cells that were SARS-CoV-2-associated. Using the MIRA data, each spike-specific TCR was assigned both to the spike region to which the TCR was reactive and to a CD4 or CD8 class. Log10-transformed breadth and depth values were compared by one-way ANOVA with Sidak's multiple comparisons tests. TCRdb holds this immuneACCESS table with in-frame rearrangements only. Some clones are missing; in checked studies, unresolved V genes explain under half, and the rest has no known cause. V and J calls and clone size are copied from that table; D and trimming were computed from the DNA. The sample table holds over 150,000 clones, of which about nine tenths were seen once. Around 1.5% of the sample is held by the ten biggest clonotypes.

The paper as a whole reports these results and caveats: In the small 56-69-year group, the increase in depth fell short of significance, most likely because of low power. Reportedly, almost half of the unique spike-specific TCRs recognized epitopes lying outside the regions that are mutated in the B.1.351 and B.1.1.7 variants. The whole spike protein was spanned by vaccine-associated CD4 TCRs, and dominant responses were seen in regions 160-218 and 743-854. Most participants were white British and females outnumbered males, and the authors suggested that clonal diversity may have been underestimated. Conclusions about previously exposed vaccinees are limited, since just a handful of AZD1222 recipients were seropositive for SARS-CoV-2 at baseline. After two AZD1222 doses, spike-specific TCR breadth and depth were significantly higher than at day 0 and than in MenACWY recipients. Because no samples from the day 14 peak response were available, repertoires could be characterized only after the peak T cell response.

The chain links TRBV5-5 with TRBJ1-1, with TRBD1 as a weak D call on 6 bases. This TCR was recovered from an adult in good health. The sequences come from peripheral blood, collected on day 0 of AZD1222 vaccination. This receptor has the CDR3 CASSPPPGEPEAFF. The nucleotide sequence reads TGTGCCAGCAGCCCCCCGCCAGGGGAGCCTGAAGCTTTCTTT. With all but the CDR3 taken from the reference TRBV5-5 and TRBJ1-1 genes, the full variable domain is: DAGVTQSPTHLIKTRGQQVTLRCSPISGHKSVSWYQQVLGQGPQFIFQYYEKEERGRGNFPDRFSARQFPNYSSELNVNALLLGDSALYLCASSPPPGEPEAFFGQGTRLTVV.